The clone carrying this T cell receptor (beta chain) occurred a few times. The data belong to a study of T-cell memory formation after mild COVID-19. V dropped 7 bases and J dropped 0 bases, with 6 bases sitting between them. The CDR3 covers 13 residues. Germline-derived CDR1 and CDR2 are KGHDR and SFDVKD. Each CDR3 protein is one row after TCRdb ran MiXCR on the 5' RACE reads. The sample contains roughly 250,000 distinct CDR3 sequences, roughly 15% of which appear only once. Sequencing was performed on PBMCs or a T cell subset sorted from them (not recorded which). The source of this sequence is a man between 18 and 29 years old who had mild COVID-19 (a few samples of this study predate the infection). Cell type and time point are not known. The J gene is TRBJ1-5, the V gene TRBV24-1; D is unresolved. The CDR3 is CATRADSNQPQHF. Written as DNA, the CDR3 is TGTGCCACCAGGGCAGATAGCAATCAGCCCCAGCATTTT.